What follows are 28 T cell receptor beta chains derived from one specimen sequenced in a study of Graves' ophthalmopathy and Graves' hyperthyroidism. Amplified material comprised TCR beta CDR3 regions derived from RNA transcripts. The workflow started with a first-round RT-PCR run with HTBI primers and then moved on to a second-round multiplex PCR. One entry per CDR3 protein results from TCRdb running MiXCR on the multiplex PCR reads. The table records about 1.2 million distinct CDR3 sequences, roughly two fifths of them present only once. Material for sequencing was peripheral blood or thyroid tissue (not recorded which). The receptors stem from an adult man with Graves' hyperthyroidism.

The chain employs TRBV7-9 and TRBJ1-3, with 7 bases identical to TRBD1. The CDR3 has 15 amino acids. V was clipped by 6 bases and J by 2 bases; unmatched bases: 7. Germline values: CDR1 SEHNR, CDR2 FQNEAQ (reference sequence). Here the CDR3 DNA reads TGTGCCAGCAGTCCCGGACAGGTTGCTGGAAACACCATATATTTT. Its translation is CASSPGQVAGNTIYF.

This clonotype was observed a handful of times. The chain carries TRBV20-1 and TRBJ2-7; 14 bases are shared with TRBD2. J lost 2 bases, V lost 5 bases, and 5 bases had no gene match. The CDR3 totals 15 residues. Per germline, CDR1 DFQATT and CDR2 SNEGSKA (reference sequence). The CDR3 here is CSAFPTSGGAYEQYF. For the CDR3, the DNA is TGCAGTGCTTTTCCGACTAGCGGGGGGGCCTACGAGCAGTACTTC.

The count of this clonotype is one. The CDR3 bases are TGTGCCATCAGGGGGACAGGCGTCTATAATTCACCCCTCCACTTT. Protein sequence: CAIRGTGVYNSPLHF. The chain carries TRBV10-3 and TRBJ1-6; TRBD1 matches at 8 bases. Trimming cost V 6 bases and J 3 bases; bases outside gene matches: 4. The CDR3 is 15 residues long. Per the germline V gene, CDR1 is ENHRY and CDR2 is SYGVKD.

This clonotype was seen many times. The chain is built from TRBV15 and TRBJ1-1; D possibly corresponds to TRBD1 (5 bases). Germline CDR1 reads LNHNV; CDR2 reads YYDKDF (reference sequence). V dropped 1 base and J dropped 0 bases, with 12 bases sitting between them. This CDR3 region has 16 residues. This CDR3 is CATSRGGDVMNTEAFF. In DNA form, the CDR3 reads TGTGCCACCAGCAGAGGGGGGGACGTCATGAACACTGAAGCTTTCTTT.

This chain uses TRBV11-2 with TRBJ2-6, with D perhaps TRBD1 (5 bases). The length of the CDR3 is 20 residues. Looked up from germline, CDR1 is SGHAT and CDR2 is FQNNGV. With 5 bases removed from V and 0 bases from J, the gap between germline ends came to 23 bases. The DNA for the CDR3 is TGTGCCAGCAGCCTCAGCGACTCTGGGGCCAACGACTCTGGGGCCAACGTCCTGACTTTC. Translation: CASSLSDSGANDSGANVLTF.

This clonotype was observed at least ten times. The chain recombines TRBV7-2 with TRBJ1-2, with 7 bases aligning to TRBD1. Trimming at V came to 5 bases and at J to 8 bases, leaving 20 bases not matched to a gene. CDR3 length: 17 amino acids. The germline V gene has CDR1 SGHTA and CDR2 FQGNSA. The CDR3 bases are TGTGCCAGCAGCCAGGGGGGTTCAGGGACACGACTGGGGGGCTACACCTTC. The encoded protein is CASSQGGSGTRLGGYTF.

The chain combines TRBV24-1 with TRBJ1-5, with D perhaps matching TRBD1 (6 bases). V lost 8 bases, J lost 6 bases, and 10 bases lay in between. Germline CDR1 KGHDR, CDR2 SFDVKD. The CDR3 consists of 12 residues. The chain's CDR3 is CATKGGGQPQHF. CDR3 bases: TGTGCCACCAAGGGGGGCGGTCAGCCCCAGCATTTT.

For this clonotype: A much bigger clone sits one base away, suggesting this may be a read error. This chain joins TRBV7-2 and TRBJ2-5; 8 bases map to TRBD2. The CDR3 is 12 amino acids. The germline V gene encodes CDR1 SGHTA and CDR2 FQGNSA. V dropped 4 bases and J dropped 7; count of bases not matched to a gene: 2. CDR3 residues: CASSSAGGTQYF. Here the CDR3 DNA reads TGTGCCAGCAGCTCCGCGGGGGGGACCCAGTACTTC.

The J gene is TRBJ2-7, the V gene TRBV15; D not certain. The V end was cut by 6 bases, the J end by 6 bases, with 15 bases between. This CDR3 region has 13 residues. Germline CDR1 and CDR2: LNHNV and YYDKDF (reference sequence). Written as DNA, the CDR3 is TGTGCCACCAGTCAAAAAAGGGCCGGCGAGCAGTACTTC. Protein: CATSQKRAGEQYF.

The chain employs TRBV30 and TRBJ1-1, with D unresolved. CDR1 and CDR2 (germline): GTSNPN, SVGIG (reference sequence). V was shortened by 0 bases and J by 5 bases, with 4 bases between the two germline ends. The CDR3 runs 11 residues. CDR3 in DNA: TGTGCCTGGAGTGTTGTGACTGAAGCTTTCTTT. It codes for CAWSVVTEAFF.

This clonotype showed up just a few times. The rearrangement joins TRBV2 to TRBJ1-2, with a tentative D call TRBD1 (5 bases). Germline V gene data show CDR1 as SNHLY and CDR2 as FYNNEI. The CDR3 extends over 14 amino acids. V gave up 5 bases and J gave up 6 bases, with 16 bases separating them. This CDR3 reads CASSLAGFDDGYTF. As DNA, the CDR3 is TGTGCCAGCAGTTTGGCAGGGTTTGATGATGGCTACACCTTC. Full variable domain (outside the CDR3, taken from reference TRBV2 and TRBJ1-2): EPEVTQTPSHQVTQMGQEVILRCVPISNHLYFYWYRQILGQKVEFLVSFYNNEISEKSEIFDDQFSVERPDGSNFTLKIRSTKLEDSAMYFCASSLAGFDDGYTFGSGTRLTVV.

The chain has TRBV5-4 and TRBJ1-1; 7 bases match TRBD1. This CDR3 region has 13 residues. Germline assignment: CDR1 SGHNT and CDR2 YYREEE (reference sequence). Germline trimming cut 5 bases from V and 4 bases from J; bases unmatched to any gene: 5. The CDR3 DNA is TGTGCCAGCAGTTCACAGGGGTCCACTGAAGCTTTCTTT. This translates into CASSSQGSTEAFF.

This clonotype was found once. A much larger clone is a single base away; this may be a read error. The chain couples TRBV7-8 to TRBJ1-5; D remains ambiguous. Germline lookup yields CDR1 SGHVS and CDR2 FQNEAQ. The CDR3 consists of 15 residues. The CDR3 DNA follows: TGTGCCAACAGCTCCGGGCAGACTAGCAATCAGCCCCAGCATTTT. Protein: CANSSGQTSNQPQHF.

J is TRBJ2-7 and V is TRBV30; either TRBD1 or TRBD2 may fit D (5 bases each). CDR1 and CDR2 from the germline V gene are GTSNPN and SVGIG (reference sequence). This CDR3 has 14 amino acids. Trimming took 4 bases from V and 1 from J, leaving 14 bases between them. CDR3 DNA: TGTGCCTGGAAAGTGGGGGAGCAATCCTACGAGCAGTACTTC. Its translation: CAWKVGEQSYEQYF. Using reference TRBV30 and TRBJ2-7 for the parts outside the CDR3, the full variable domain is SQTIHQWPATLVQPVGSPLSLECTVEGTSNPNLYWYRQAAGRGLQLLFYSVGIGQISSEVPQNLSASRPQDRQFILSSKKLLLSDSGFYLCAWKVGEQSYEQYFGPGTRLTVT.

This clonotype was seen many times. This rearrangement joins TRBV11-2 to TRBJ1-1; unclear D gene. Trimming removed 4 bases from V and 1 base from J, with 7 bases in between. Germline assignment: CDR1 SGHAT and CDR2 FQNNGV. The CDR3 covers 13 residues. In nucleotides, the CDR3 is TGTGCCAGCAGCTGGTGGGGGAACACTGAAGCTTTCTTT. Encoded protein: CASSWWGNTEAFF.

Concerning this clonotype: A single base separates this from a much larger clone, so it may be a read error. The chain has TRBV5-1 and TRBJ1-6; 11 positions agree with TRBD1. Germline values: CDR1 SGHRS, CDR2 YFSETQ. V was clipped by 0 bases and J by 8 bases; unmatched bases: 1. The CDR3 has 15 residues. The CDR3 sequence: CASSLGTGGDSPLHF. The CDR3 DNA follows: TGCGCCAGCAGCTTGGGGACAGGGGGCGATTCACCCCTCCACTTT.

A few counts support this clonotype. The chain's CDR3 is CASSLSLGTPGEQYF. The CDR3 coding sequence is TGTGCCAGCAGTTTATCGCTCGGGACACCTGGCGAGCAGTACTTC. The rearrangement uses TRBV27 and TRBJ2-7, with D perhaps TRBD1 (6 bases). The CDR3 runs to 15 residues. V was clipped by 0 bases and J by 6 bases, with 15 bases between them. The V gene's germline CDR1 is MNHEY and CDR2 SMNVEV (reference sequence).

In its sample, this clonotype was seen many times. This sequence may be a read error, since a much larger clone differs from it by one base. The V call is TRBV20-1, the J call TRBJ2-6; no firm D call. V was trimmed by 3 bases and J by 2 bases, leaving 2 bases between them. The germline gives CDR1 DFQATT, CDR2 SNEGSKA (reference sequence). The CDR3 is 12 residues long. The CDR3 region has the DNA TGCAGTGCTAGTCCTGGGGCCAACGTCCTGACTTTC. Its translation: CSASPGANVLTF.

This clonotype was picked up many times. The rearrangement uses TRBV4-3 and TRBJ2-7; D gene unclear. The CDR3 length is 15 residues. Per the germline V gene, CDR1 is LGHNA and CDR2 is YSLEER. Trimming removed 0 bases at V and 2 bases at J, with 11 bases between. CDR3 amino acids: CASSQDRARPYEQYF. In nucleotides, the CDR3 is TGCGCCAGCAGCCAAGATAGGGCAAGACCCTACGAGCAGTACTTC.

The chain recombines TRBV7-3 with TRBJ2-7; no clear D gene. Germline V gives CDR1 SGHTA, CDR2 FQGTGA. The CDR3 runs to 15 residues. V was trimmed by 5 bases and J by 0 bases, leaving 14 bases between them. The DNA for the CDR3 is TGTGCCAGCAGCCCCCGGTACCCCGACTCCTACGAGCAGTACTTC. Translating gives CASSPRYPDSYEQYF. Full variable domain (outside the CDR3, taken from reference TRBV7-3 and TRBJ2-7): GAGVSQTPSNKVTEKGKYVELRCDPISGHTALYWYRQSLGQGPEFLIYFQGTGAADDSGLPNDRFFAVRPEGSVSTLKIQRTERGDSAVYLCASSPRYPDSYEQYFGPGTRLTVT.

J is TRBJ2-7 and V is TRBV3-1; D is possibly TRBD1 (6 bases). Deletions cut 5 bases from V and 8 bases from J, with 25 bases between. Germline CDR1 and CDR2: LGHDT and YNNKEL (reference sequence). The CDR3 is made up of 16 amino acids. CDR3 amino acids: CASSKVLGQPFWKQYF. The CDR3 DNA is TGTGCCAGCAGCAAGGTATTGGGACAACCTTTTTGGAAGCAGTACTTC.

In DNA, the CDR3 is TGTGCCATCACCTCAGACATCCTCGGCGCTGAAGCTTTCTTT. This encodes CAITSDILGAEAFF. The chain links TRBV10-3 to TRBJ1-1; D gene unclear. The CDR3 runs 14 residues. V lost 7 bases and J 6 bases, leaving 18 bases between the germline ends. CDR1 is ENHRY, CDR2 SYGVKD, per germline.

V gene TRBV12-3 or TRBV12-4 combines with J gene TRBJ2-7, with a possible D match to TRBD1 (5 bases). CDR3 length: 13 amino acids. Trimming took 6 bases from V and 3 from J, leaving 12 bases between them. CDR3 loop: CASRPSGFYEQYF. The CDR3 coding sequence is TGTGCCAGCAGACCCTCAGGGTTCTACGAGCAGTACTTC.

The J gene is TRBJ2-5, the V gene TRBV20-1; 8 bases are shared with TRBD2. V dropped 1 base and J dropped 5; count of bases not matched to a gene: 6. The germline V gene encodes CDR1 DFQATT and CDR2 SNEGSKA (reference sequence). CDR3 length: 14 residues. The CDR3 DNA reads TGCAGTGCTAGAGCCCGGACTAGCTGGGAGACCCAGTACTTC. It specifies CSARARTSWETQYF.

The chain joins TRBV18 to TRBJ1-5; D gene uncertain. Between the trimmed V and J ends, which lost 6 bases and 1 base, there was a span of 13 bases. The CDR3 runs to 15 residues. The germline gives CDR1 KGHSH, CDR2 LQKENI. CDR3 in DNA: TGTGCCAGCTCCCCGGCCCCGGCGAGCAATCAGCCCCAGCATTTT. Its protein is CASSPAPASNQPQHF.

The table lists this clonotype with many counts. This sequence joins TRBV27 and TRBJ1-2; D is perhaps TRBD1 (6 bases). With 8 bases removed from V and 3 bases from J, the gap between germline ends came to 13 bases. CDR1 and CDR2 from the germline V gene are MNHEY and SMNVEV (reference sequence). This CDR3 is 13 amino acids long. CDR3 amino acids: CASSGDTHYGYTF. DNA of the CDR3: TGTGCCAGCTCTGGGGACACCCACTATGGCTACACCTTC.

In its sample, this clonotype was seen many times. V gene TRBV9 combines with J gene TRBJ2-5; 8 bases are a match to TRBD2. After removal of 3 bases from V and 1 base from J, the junction contained 8 bases not matched to a gene. Germline values: CDR1 SGDLS, CDR2 YYNGEE. The CDR3 length is 16 residues. CDR3 sequence reads: CASSGTSGPVQETQYF. The CDR3 DNA reads TGTGCCAGCAGCGGTACTAGCGGCCCCGTCCAAGAGACCCAGTACTTC.

As to this clonotype: Given a much more abundant clone one base away, this may be a read error. V and J are TRBV12-3 or TRBV12-4 and TRBJ2-7, with 7 bases matching TRBD2. V shed 5 bases and J 2 bases; nucleotides not matched to a gene: 9. The CDR3 is 15 amino acids. The CDR3 loop is CASSGARGLAYEQYF. Here the CDR3 DNA reads TGTGCCAGCAGTGGAGCGCGAGGACTAGCCTACGAGCAGTACTTC.